This TCR beta chain came from a study of T cell repertoires in cytomegalovirus infection. Overall study: CMV infection and matching HLA type were both indicated by public TCR beta signatures.

This clonotype turned up a few times. V was trimmed by 4 bases and J by 8 bases, leaving 15 bases between them. The germline V gene encodes CDR1 MDHEN and CDR2 SYDVKM. The CDR3 has 14 residues. TCRdb called the reads again in MiXCR, with one record for every CDR3 protein. This table holds 680,000 or so distinct CDR3 sequences, 35% found once. Sequenced input: PBMCs. The TCR comes from a human donor in good health (CMV status not recorded). Some clones in this sample may be carry-over from other donors' samples. The chain carries TRBV28 and TRBJ2-4, with D maybe TRBD2 (6 bases). CDR3 sequence: CASSSEGRGDIQYF. CDR3 in DNA: TGTGCCAGCAGTTCGGAGGGCCGAGGCGACATTCAGTACTTC.